The following is a T cell receptor beta chain sequence with its context. The data were obtained in a study of blood T cell repertoires in COVID-19. Assay: immunoSEQ multiplex PCR; the TCRdb copy retains only in-frame clones and omits some. The table lists about 270,000 clones, about four fifths of them singletons. Unmatched junction bases numbered 2, after V lost 3 bases and J lost 2 bases. Per germline, CDR1 LNHDA and CDR2 SQIVND (reference sequence). The CDR3 loop spans 16 amino acids. The sequence was collected from a woman aged 60-70 years with active or convalescent COVID-19. The sample taken for sequencing was peripheral blood. The chain recombines TRBV19 with TRBJ1-4, with TRBD1 matching over 11 bases. CDR3 residues: CASSIRTGGTNEKLFF. DNA for the CDR3: TGTGCCAGTAGTATCCGGACAGGGGGCACTAATGAAAAACTGTTTTTT.